The T cell receptor beta chain under discussion was sequenced for a study of T cell clonotyping in hematopoietic cell transplantation. The study's findings and limits: CD4 and CD8 repertoire contributions could not be separated without sorting.

Trimming took 6 bases from V and 3 from J, leaving 13 bases between them. Germline V CDR1 and CDR2: MNHNY, SVGAGI (reference sequence). The CDR3 is made up of 14 amino acids. Remarks on this clone: No antigen is known for it.

Generated by immunoSEQ multiplex PCR, the TCRdb table keeps only in-frame clones and is missing some. The sample carries about 2,000 clones, around 91% recorded once. Sequenced material: peripheral blood mononuclear cells, taken 30 days after allogeneic stem cell transplant. This sequence originates from a female patient aged 45-65 years who had an allogeneic stem cell transplant from a related donor, so the T cells may come from the graft donor. Some clones in this sample may be carry-over from other donors' samples. The chain links TRBV6-6 to TRBJ2-3; D is possibly TRBD2 (6 bases). This CDR3 is CASRLAIGTDTQYF. The DNA for the CDR3 is TGTGCCAGCAGACTAGCTATCGGTACAGATACGCAGTATTTT.